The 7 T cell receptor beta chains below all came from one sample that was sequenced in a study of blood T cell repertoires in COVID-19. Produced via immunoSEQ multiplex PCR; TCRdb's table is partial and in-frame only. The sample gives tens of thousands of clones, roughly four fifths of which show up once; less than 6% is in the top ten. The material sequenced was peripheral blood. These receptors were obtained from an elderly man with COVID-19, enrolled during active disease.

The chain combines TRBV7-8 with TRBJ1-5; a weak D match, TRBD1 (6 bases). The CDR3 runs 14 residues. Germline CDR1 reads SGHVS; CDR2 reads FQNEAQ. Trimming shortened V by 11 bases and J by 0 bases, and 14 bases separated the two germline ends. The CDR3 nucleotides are TGTGCCTGCGGGGGGCTCTATAGCAATCAGCCCCAGCATTTT. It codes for CACGGLYSNQPQHF.

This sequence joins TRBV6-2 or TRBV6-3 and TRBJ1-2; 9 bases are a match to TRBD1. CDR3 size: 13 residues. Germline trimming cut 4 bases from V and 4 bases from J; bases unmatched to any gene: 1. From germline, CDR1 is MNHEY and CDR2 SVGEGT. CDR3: CASSWTGAYGYTF. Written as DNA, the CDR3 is TGTGCCAGCAGTTGGACAGGGGCCTATGGCTACACCTTC.

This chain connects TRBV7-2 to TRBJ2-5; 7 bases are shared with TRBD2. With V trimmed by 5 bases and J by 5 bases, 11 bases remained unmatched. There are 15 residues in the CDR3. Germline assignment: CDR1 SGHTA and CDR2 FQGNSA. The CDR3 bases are TGTGCCAGCAGCCCCCGGGGGGATAGTAGGGAGACCCAGTACTTC. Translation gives CASSPRGDSRETQYF.

The CDR3 DNA reads TGTGCCAGCAGCTCATCTTCCCCGGGCCAGGGTTCACCCCTCCACTTT. As protein: CASSSSSPGQGSPLHF. The chain has TRBV7-9 and TRBJ1-6; TRBD1 might be the D (5 bases). Trimming pared 4 bases from V and 9 bases from J, leaving 19 bases between. This CDR3 comprises 16 residues. The germline gives CDR1 SEHNR, CDR2 FQNEAQ (reference sequence).

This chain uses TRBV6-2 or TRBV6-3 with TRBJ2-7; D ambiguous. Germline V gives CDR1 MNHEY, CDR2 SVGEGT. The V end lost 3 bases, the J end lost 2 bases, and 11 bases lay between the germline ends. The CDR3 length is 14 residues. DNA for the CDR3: TGTGCCAGCAGTTATAGCTACAATCCCTACGAGCAGTACTTC. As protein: CASSYSYNPYEQYF.

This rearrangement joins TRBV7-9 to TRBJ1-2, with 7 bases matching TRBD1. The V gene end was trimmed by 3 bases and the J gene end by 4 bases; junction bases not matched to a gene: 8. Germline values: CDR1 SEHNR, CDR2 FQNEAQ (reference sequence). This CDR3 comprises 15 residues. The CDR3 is CASSFSGQRGYGYTF. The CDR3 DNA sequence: TGTGCCAGCAGCTTTTCGGGACAGAGGGGCTATGGCTACACCTTC.

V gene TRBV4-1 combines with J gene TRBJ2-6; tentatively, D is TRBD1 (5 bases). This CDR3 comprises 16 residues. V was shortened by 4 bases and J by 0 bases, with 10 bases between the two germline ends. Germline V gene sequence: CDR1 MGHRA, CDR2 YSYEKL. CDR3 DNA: TGCGCCAGCAGCCCCGACAGAATCTCTGGGGCCAACGTCCTGACTTTC. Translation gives CASSPDRISGANVLTF.